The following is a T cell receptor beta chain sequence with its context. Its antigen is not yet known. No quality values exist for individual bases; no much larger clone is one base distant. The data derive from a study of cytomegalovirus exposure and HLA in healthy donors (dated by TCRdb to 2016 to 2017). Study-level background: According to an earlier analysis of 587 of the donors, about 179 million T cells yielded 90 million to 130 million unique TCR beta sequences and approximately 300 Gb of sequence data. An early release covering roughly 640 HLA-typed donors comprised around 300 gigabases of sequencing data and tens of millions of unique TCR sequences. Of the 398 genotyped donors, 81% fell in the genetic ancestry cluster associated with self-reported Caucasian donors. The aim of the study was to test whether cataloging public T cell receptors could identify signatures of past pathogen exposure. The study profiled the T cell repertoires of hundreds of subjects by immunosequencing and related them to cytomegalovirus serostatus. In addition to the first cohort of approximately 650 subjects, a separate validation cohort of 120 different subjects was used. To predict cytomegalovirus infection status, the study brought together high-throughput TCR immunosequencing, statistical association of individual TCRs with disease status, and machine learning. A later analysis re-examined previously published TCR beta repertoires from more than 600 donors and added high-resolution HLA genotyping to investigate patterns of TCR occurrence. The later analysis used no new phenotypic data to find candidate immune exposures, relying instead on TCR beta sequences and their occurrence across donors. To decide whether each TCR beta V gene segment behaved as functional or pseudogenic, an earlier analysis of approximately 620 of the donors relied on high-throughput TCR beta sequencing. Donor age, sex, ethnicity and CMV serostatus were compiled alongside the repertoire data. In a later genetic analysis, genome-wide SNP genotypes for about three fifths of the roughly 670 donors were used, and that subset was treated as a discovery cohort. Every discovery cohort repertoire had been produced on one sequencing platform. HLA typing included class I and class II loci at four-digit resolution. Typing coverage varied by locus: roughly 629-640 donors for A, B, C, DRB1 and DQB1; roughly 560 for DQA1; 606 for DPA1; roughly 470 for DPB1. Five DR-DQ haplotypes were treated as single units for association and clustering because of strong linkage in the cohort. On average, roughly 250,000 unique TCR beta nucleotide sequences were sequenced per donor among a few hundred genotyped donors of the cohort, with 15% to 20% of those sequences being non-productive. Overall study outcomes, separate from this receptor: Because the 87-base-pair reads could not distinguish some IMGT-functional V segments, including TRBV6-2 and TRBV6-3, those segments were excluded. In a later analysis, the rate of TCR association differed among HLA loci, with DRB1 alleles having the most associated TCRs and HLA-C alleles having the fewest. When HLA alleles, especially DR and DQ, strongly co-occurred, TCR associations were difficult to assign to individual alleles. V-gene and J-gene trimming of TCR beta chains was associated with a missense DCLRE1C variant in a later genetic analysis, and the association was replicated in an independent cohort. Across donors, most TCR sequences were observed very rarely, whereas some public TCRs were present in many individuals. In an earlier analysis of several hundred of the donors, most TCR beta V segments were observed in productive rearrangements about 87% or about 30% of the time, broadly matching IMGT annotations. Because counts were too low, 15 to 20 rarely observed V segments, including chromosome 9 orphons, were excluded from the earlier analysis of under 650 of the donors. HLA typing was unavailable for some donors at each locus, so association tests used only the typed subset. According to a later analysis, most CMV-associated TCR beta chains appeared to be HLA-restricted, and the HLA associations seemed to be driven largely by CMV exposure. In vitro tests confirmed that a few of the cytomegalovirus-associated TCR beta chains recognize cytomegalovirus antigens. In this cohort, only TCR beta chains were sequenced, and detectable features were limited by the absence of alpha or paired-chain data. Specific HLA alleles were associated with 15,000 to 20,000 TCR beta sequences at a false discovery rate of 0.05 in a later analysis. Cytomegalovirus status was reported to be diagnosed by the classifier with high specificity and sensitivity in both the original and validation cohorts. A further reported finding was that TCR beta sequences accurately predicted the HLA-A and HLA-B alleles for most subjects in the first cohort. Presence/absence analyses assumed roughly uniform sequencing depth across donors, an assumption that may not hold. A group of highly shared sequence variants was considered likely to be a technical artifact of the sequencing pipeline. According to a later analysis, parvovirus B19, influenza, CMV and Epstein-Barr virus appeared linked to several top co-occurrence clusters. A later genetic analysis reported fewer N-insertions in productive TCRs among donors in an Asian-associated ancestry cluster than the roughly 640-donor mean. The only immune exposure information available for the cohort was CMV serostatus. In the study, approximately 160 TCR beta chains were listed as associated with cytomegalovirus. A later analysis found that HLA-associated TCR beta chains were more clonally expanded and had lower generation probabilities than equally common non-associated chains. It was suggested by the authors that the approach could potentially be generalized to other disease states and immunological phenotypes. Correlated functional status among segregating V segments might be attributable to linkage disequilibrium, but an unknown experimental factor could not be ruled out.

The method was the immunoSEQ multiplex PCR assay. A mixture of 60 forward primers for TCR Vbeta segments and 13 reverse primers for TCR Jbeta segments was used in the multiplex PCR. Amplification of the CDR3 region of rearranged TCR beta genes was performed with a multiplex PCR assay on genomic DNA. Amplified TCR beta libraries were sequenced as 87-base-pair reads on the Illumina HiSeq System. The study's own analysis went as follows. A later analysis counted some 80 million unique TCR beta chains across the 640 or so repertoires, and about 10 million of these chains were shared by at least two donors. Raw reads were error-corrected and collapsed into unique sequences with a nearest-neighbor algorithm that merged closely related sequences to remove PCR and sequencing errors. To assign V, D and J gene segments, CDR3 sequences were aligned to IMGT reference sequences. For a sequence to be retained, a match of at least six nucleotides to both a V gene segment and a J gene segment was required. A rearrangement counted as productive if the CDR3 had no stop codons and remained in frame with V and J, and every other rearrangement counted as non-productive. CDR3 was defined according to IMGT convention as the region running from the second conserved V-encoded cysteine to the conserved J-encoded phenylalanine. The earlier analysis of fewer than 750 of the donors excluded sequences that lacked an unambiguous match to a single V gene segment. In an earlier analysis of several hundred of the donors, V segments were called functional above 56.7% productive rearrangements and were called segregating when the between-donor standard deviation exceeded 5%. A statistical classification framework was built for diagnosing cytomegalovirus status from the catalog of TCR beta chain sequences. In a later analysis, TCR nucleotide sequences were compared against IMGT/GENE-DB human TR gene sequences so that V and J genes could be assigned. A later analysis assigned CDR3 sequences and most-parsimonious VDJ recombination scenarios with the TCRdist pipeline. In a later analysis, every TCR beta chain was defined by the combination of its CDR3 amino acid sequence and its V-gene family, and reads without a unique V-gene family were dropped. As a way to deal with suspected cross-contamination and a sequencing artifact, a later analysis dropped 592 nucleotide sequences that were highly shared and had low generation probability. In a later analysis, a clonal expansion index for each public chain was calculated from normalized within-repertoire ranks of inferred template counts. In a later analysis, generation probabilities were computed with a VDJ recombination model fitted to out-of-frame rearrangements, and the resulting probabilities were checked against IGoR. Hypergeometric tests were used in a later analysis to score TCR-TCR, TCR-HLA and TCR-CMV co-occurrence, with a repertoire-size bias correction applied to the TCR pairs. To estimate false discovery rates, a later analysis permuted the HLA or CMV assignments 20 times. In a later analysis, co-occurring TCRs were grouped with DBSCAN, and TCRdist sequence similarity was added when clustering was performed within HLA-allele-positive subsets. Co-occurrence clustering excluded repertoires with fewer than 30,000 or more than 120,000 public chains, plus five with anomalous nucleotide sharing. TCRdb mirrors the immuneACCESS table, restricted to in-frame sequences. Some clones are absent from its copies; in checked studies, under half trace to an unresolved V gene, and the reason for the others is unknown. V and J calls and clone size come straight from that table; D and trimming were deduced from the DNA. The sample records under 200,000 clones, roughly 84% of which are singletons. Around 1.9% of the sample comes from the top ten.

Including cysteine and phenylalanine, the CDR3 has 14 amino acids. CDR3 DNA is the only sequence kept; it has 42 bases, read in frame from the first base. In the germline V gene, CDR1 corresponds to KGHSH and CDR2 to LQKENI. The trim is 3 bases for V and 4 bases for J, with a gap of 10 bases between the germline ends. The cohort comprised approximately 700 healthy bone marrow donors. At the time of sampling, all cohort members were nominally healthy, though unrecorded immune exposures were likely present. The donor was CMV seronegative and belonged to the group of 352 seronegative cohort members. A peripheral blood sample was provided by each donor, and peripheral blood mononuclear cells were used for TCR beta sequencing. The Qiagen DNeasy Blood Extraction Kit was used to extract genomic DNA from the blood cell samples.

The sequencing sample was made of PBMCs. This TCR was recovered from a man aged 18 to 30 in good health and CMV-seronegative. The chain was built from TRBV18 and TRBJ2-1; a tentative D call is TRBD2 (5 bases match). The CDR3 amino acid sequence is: CASSPLAGYNEQFF. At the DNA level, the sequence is TGTGCCAGCTCACCCCTAGCTGGGTACAATGAGCAGTTCTTC.